The T cell receptor (beta chain) under discussion was sequenced for a study of patients and donors after allogeneic stem cell transplantation. TCRdb reprocessed the RT-PCR reads via MiXCR and lists one record per CDR3 protein. The sample consists of about 40,000 distinct CDR3 sequences, about 30% of them appearing once. There are 17 residues in the CDR3. The ends were cut back, 3 bases at V and 2 bases at J, with 16 bases in the middle. The receptor's source is a human donor who was either an allogeneic HSCT recipient or a stem cell or donor lymphocyte infusion donor (not recorded which). It is not recorded whose cells these are; they may come from a transplant donor. The chain joins TRBV12-3 or TRBV12-4 to TRBJ1-4; D remains unclear. Input material: blood, either unsorted or a sorted T cell fraction (not recorded which). The chain's CDR3 is CASSLIPPISTNEKLFF. The CDR3 nucleotides read TGTGCCAGCAGTTTGATCCCACCCATCAGCACTAATGAAAAACTGTTTTTT.